These 24 T cell receptor beta chains share one sample of origin, sequenced in a study of cytomegalovirus exposure and HLA in healthy donors. Using immunoSEQ multiplex PCR, the repertoire was profiled, and TCRdb retains in-frame clones only, with some absent. The sample holds 100,000 or so clones, 70% to 90% seen once. Material for sequencing was PBMCs. Receptors were obtained from a young woman in good health and CMV-seropositive.

The chain couples TRBV27 to TRBJ2-4; D is perhaps TRBD1 (6 bases). V gave up 4 bases and J gave up 0 bases, with 19 bases separating them. Germline CDR1 MNHEY, CDR2 SMNVEV (reference sequence). This CDR3 region has 18 residues. CDR3 in amino acids: CASSSRGGRDLAKNIQYF. CDR3 sequence (DNA): TGTGCCAGCAGTTCCCGTGGGGGCAGGGACCTAGCCAAAAACATTCAGTACTTC.

The chain is built from TRBV5-1 and TRBJ2-1; D is perhaps TRBD1 (6 bases). The CDR3 spans 15 residues. The germline V gene has CDR1 SGHRS and CDR2 YFSETQ. Trimming pared 0 bases from V and 10 bases from J, leaving 17 bases between. The CDR3 nucleotides are TGCGCCAGCAGCTTGGACGGACAGACCGTCTGGGAGCAGTTCTTC. Protein product: CASSLDGQTVWEQFF.

The chain links TRBV6-1 to TRBJ2-6; D gene ambiguous. The CDR3 sequence is 14 residues long. V lost 4 bases and J lost 2, with 6 bases in between. CDR1 MNHNS and CDR2 SASEGT come from the germline V gene. The CDR3 sequence is CASSARPGANVLTF. For the CDR3, the DNA is TGTGCCAGCAGTGCCAGGCCTGGGGCCAACGTCCTGACTTTC.

This clone was counted once. This chain joins TRBV10-3 and TRBJ1-5, with 10 bases matching TRBD1. With 2 bases clipped from V and 6 bases from J, the junction kept 7 bases outside the gene matches. In germline, CDR1 is ENHRY, CDR2 SYGVKD. The CDR3 extends over 16 amino acids. As DNA, the CDR3 is TGTGCCATCAGTGAGAGGGACAGGGGAAGTGGTCAGCCCCAGCATTTT. Protein sequence: CAISERDRGSGQPQHF.

The V and J genes are TRBV27 and TRBJ2-4, with TRBD1 identical over 12 bases. The V segment lost 6 bases and the J segment 3 bases; nucleotides outside the gene matches: 12. The V gene's germline CDR1 is MNHEY and CDR2 SMNVEV (reference sequence). This CDR3 contains 18 residues. CDR3 DNA sequence: TGTGCCAGCAGGACGGGACAGGGGGCCCCTTATGGCAAAAACATTCAGTACTTC. Protein product: CASRTGQGAPYGKNIQYF.

This rearrangement joins TRBV6-1 to TRBJ2-1; tentative D call: TRBD1 (5 bases). In germline, CDR1 is MNHNS, CDR2 SASEGT. The V end lost 4 bases, the J end lost 0 bases, and 13 bases lay between the germline ends. CDR3 length: 16 amino acids. The CDR3 DNA follows: TGTGCCAGCAGTGTGGGGCCAATCCCCTCCTACAATGAGCAGTTCTTC. Amino acid sequence: CASSVGPIPSYNEQFF.

This chain joins TRBV18 and TRBJ1-5; TRBD1 is a possible D gene (5 bases). The CDR3 covers 18 residues. Trimming shortened V by 1 base and J by 2 bases, and 18 bases separated the two germline ends. Germline V gives CDR1 KGHSH, CDR2 LQKENI. The CDR3 is CASSPLKLTIRGNQPQHF. The CDR3, as DNA: TGTGCCAGCTCACCACTGAAGCTTACGATCAGGGGCAATCAGCCCCAGCATTTT. The entire variable domain, with the rest obtained from reference TRBV18 and TRBJ1-5, is as follows: NAGVMQNPRHLVRRRGQEARLRCSPMKGHSHVYWYRQLPEEGLKFMVYLQKENIIDESGMPKERFSAEFPKEGPSILRIQQVVRGDSAAYFCASSPLKLTIRGNQPQHFGDGTRLSIL.

This clone has only one observation. This chain connects TRBV5-1 to TRBJ2-3; D perhaps matches TRBD1 (5 bases). V was shortened by 0 bases and J by 3 bases, with 11 bases between the two germline ends. Germline V gives CDR1 SGHRS, CDR2 YFSETQ. The CDR3 runs 15 residues. Written as DNA, the CDR3 is TGCGCCAGCAGCTTGGTCGGCAGGGTTACAGATACGCAGTATTTT. Translation: CASSLVGRVTDTQYF.

The chain recombines TRBV6-4 with TRBJ1-4; D not resolved. Trimming took 6 bases from V and 0 from J, leaving 8 bases between them. CDR3 size: 14 residues. Germline lookup yields CDR1 MRHNA and CDR2 SNTAGT. CDR3 coding DNA: TGTGCCAGCAGCCCACGGGCAACTAATGAAAAACTGTTTTTT. Translation gives CASSPRATNEKLFF.

This clone was counted once. The J gene is TRBJ1-1, the V gene TRBV15, with a weak D call TRBD1 (5 bases). Trimming removed 0 bases from V and 0 bases from J, with 5 bases in between. CDR3 length: 14 amino acids. CDR1 and CDR2 from the germline V gene are LNHNV and YYDKDF (reference sequence). Here the CDR3 DNA reads TGTGCCACCAGCAGAGACAGGGTGAACACTGAAGCTTTCTTT. Translating it yields CATSRDRVNTEAFF.

V and J are TRBV21-1 and TRBJ2-3; TRBD2 is the table's D call and was not checked against the DNA. TRBV21-1 constitutes a pseudogene. This CDR3 contains 15 residues. The CDR3 protein is CASSKKETLRDTQYF. For the CDR3, the DNA is TGTGCCAGCAGCAAAAAGGAGACCCTGAGAGATACGCAGTATTTT.

V usage is TRBV27 and J usage is TRBJ1-2, with 8 bases aligning to TRBD1. Looked up from germline, CDR1 is MNHEY and CDR2 is SMNVEV (reference sequence). V shed 5 bases, J shed 1 base, and the junction held 3 bases outside the gene matches. The CDR3 is made up of 14 amino acids. The CDR3 spells CASSPQGGNYGYTF. As DNA, the CDR3 is TGTGCCAGCAGTCCACAGGGGGGTAACTATGGCTACACCTTC.

This sequence joins TRBV5-1 and TRBJ1-2; perhaps TRBD1 as D (5 bases). CDR3 length equals 15 residues. Per the germline V gene, CDR1 is SGHRS and CDR2 is YFSETQ. Trimming left V 7 bases short and J 8 bases short, with 24 bases between. The CDR3 DNA sequence: TGCGCCAGCTCTACACCCGGGACTCGTTCCAACGGCTACACCTTC. Protein: CASSTPGTRSNGYTF.

J is TRBJ2-1 and V is TRBV13, with 9 bases aligning to TRBD2. Germline loops: CDR1 PRHDT, CDR2 FYEKMQ (reference sequence). This CDR3 is 20 amino acids long. Trimming removed 3 bases from V and 0 bases from J; junction bases left unmatched: 15. This chain's CDR3 is CASSFRRARISGSSYNEQFF. The CDR3, as DNA: TGTGCCAGCAGCTTCCGGCGCGCCCGAATTAGCGGGAGCTCCTACAATGAGCAGTTCTTC. Combining the CDR3 with reference TRBV13 and TRBJ2-1 gives the whole variable domain AAGVIQSPRHLIKEKRETATLKCYPIPRHDTVYWYQQGPGQDPQFLISFYEKMQSDKGSIPDRFSAQQFSDYHSELNMSSLELGDSALYFCASSFRRARISGSSYNEQFFGPGTRLTVL.

The gene calls are TRBV18 and TRBJ2-7; TRBD1 matches 10 bases. The CDR3 runs 18 residues. Germline lookup yields CDR1 KGHSH and CDR2 LQKENI. V gave up 3 bases and J gave up 7 bases; unmatched junction bases: 18. This CDR3 reads CASSPVTTTGGATDEQYF. CDR3 nucleotides: TGTGCCAGCTCACCCGTCACTACGACAGGGGGCGCGACAGATGAGCAGTACTTC.

The V gene is TRBV1, the J gene TRBJ2-7; TRBD1, as called in the table, went unchecked against the DNA. TRBV1 represents a pseudogene. This CDR3 has 16 residues. The CDR3: CTSSQAVGQKFYEQYF. The CDR3 DNA follows: TGCACCAGCAGCCAAGCGGTAGGACAGAAGTTCTACGAGCAGTACTTC.

This sequence joins TRBV5-1 and TRBJ1-5; unclear D gene. The CDR3 is 14 amino acids. Trimming stripped 5 bases from V and 8 bases from J, with 17 bases between. Germline CDR1 and CDR2: SGHRS and YFSETQ. CDR3 bases: TGCGCCAGCAGTGGAGGAGGGAACAACGAGCCCCAGCATTTT. Translation: CASSGGGNNEPQHF.

Only a few counts were recorded for this clone. CDR3 sequence (DNA): TGTGCCAGCAGCGCCAACAGGGTCTCCTACAATGAGCAGTTCTTC. Residues: CASSANRVSYNEQFF. This chain links TRBV6-1 with TRBJ2-1; D possibly corresponds to TRBD1 (6 bases). This CDR3 is built from 15 residues. Germline loops: CDR1 MNHNS, CDR2 SASEGT. The V gene lost 6 bases and the J gene lost 0 bases, with 12 bases spanning the gap.

Note on this clone: Other DNA variants within this sample encode the same CDR3. The chain has TRBV7-9 and TRBJ2-7; TRBD1 matches 7 bases. V trimming: 8 bases; J trimming: 3 bases; junction bases outside the gene matches: 7. The CDR3 totals 13 residues. In germline, CDR1 is SEHNR, CDR2 FQNEAQ (reference sequence). CDR3 sequence: CASRSSGGYEQYF. DNA for the CDR3: TGTGCCAGCCGATCCTCAGGGGGCTACGAGCAGTACTTC.

This sequence joins TRBV6-5 and TRBJ2-7, with TRBD1 matching over 7 bases. Germline values: CDR1 MNHEY, CDR2 SVGAGI. This CDR3 has 15 amino acids. The junction had 13 bases not matched to a gene; V was cut back by 5 bases and J by 6 bases. The CDR3 region is CASSRQGRGFSEQYF. The CDR3 nucleotides are TGTGCCAGCAGTCGACAGGGTAGAGGGTTTTCCGAGCAGTACTTC.

The chain has TRBV28 and TRBJ1-2; the match to TRBD1 covers 8 bases. V lost 8 bases to trimming and J lost 7 bases; unmatched junction nucleotides: 12. CDR1 and CDR2 from the germline V gene are MDHEN and SYDVKM. The CDR3 has 14 amino acids. The CDR3 sequence: CASGGLRGPFGYTF. For the CDR3, the DNA is TGTGCCAGCGGGGGCCTCAGGGGGCCCTTTGGCTACACCTTC.

The chain combines TRBV6-6 with TRBJ2-5, with TRBD1 identical over 10 bases. Germline CDR1 is MNHNY and CDR2 is SVGAGI (reference sequence). J gave up 5 bases and V 6 bases, and 9 bases lay outside the gene matches. The CDR3 sequence is 15 residues long. The CDR3 sequence is CASSLPTGGGETQYF. The DNA of the CDR3 is TGTGCCAGCAGCCTACCGACAGGGGGCGGTGAGACCCAGTACTTC.

The chain combines TRBV9 with TRBJ1-2; 8 bases are a match to TRBD1. V dropped 3 bases and J dropped 5; count of bases not matched to a gene: 9. Germline CDR1 reads SGDLS; CDR2 reads YYNGEE. The CDR3 has 15 residues. The CDR3 coding sequence is TGTGCCAGCAGCGCATCAGGGGGCTTGGGGTATGGCTACACCTTC. Protein sequence: CASSASGGLGYGYTF.

The rearrangement joins TRBV6-5 to TRBJ1-1; 9 bases align to TRBD1. In germline, CDR1 is MNHEY, CDR2 SVGAGI. The CDR3 spans 15 residues. With 0 bases clipped from V and 4 bases from J, the junction kept 3 bases outside the gene matches. The CDR3 loop reads CASSYSWTGATEAFF. CDR3 sequence (DNA): TGTGCCAGCAGTTACTCGTGGACAGGGGCCACTGAAGCTTTCTTT.